These T cell receptor beta chains were read from a single sample in a study of blood T cell repertoires in COVID-19. TCRdb's table, derived via immunoSEQ multiplex PCR, lists solely in-frame clones and lacks some. Of 270,000 or so clones in the sample, 86% were seen once. The sample taken for sequencing was peripheral blood. These receptors all stem from a man aged 35 to 55 with active or convalescent COVID-19. The CDR3 runs from the conserved cysteine through the conserved F or W. The order of the fields is clone size, J gene, V gene, D gene, CDR3 protein, CDR3 DNA. A D gene is named only where the DNA matches it firmly. Clone size is shown for a subset of rows, as once, few, many or a class of expanded clone.

- TRBJ1-1 TRBV6-1 - CASSGDSSRHLRPEAFF TGTGCCAGCAGTGGAGACAGTTCCCGACACCTACGCCCTGAAGCTTTCTTT
- TRBJ2-1 TRBV7-3 TRBD1 CASSLEGARMDEQFF TGTGCCAGCAGCCTAGAGGGGGCCCGCATGGATGAGCAGTTCTTC
- TRBJ2-1 TRBV11-2 - CASSLGRSSYNEQFF TGTGCCAGCAGCTTAGGACGGAGCTCCTACAATGAGCAGTTCTTC
- TRBJ2-7 TRBV4-1 - CASSHPTAVYEQYF TGCGCCAGCAGCCATCCCACCGCGGTGTACGAGCAGTACTTC
- TRBJ1-3 TRBV5-6 - CASSSPVSSGNTIYF TGTGCCAGCAGCTCCCCCGTCAGCTCTGGAAACACCATATATTTT
few TRBJ2-7 TRBV7-8 - CASSLASDIRYEQYF TGTGCCAGCAGCTTAGCATCGGACATTCGCTACGAGCAGTACTTC
- TRBJ2-5 TRBV12-3/TRBV12-4 - CASSWDTGETQYF TGTGCCAGCAGTTGGGACACTGGGGAGACCCAGTACTTC
once TRBJ2-1 TRBV28 TRBD1 CASSNWTGASLPLNWQFF TGTGCCAGCAGTAACTGGACAGGGGCCTCGTTGCCCCTTAATTGGCAGTTCTTC
- TRBJ1-3 TRBV24-1 TRBD1 CATSDTGTGAGNTIYF TGTGCCACCAGTGATACCGGGACAGGGGCTGGAAACACCATATATTTT
- TRBJ2-7 TRBV28 - CASGDFTYEQYF TGTGCCAGCGGCGACTTCACCTACGAGCAGTACTTC
- TRBJ1-3 TRBV5-4 - CASSWLGGGTIYF TGTGCCAGCAGTTGGCTCGGGGGGGGCACCATATATTTT
- TRBJ2-6 TRBV7-3 - CASSPPWGESGANVLTF TGTGCCAGCAGCCCCCCCTGGGGAGAATCTGGGGCCAACGTCCTGACTTTC
- TRBJ2-7 TRBV15 - CATSRDTGQTYEQYF TGTGCCACCAGCAGAGATACGGGACAAACCTACGAGCAGTACTTC
- TRBJ1-1 TRBV4-1 - CASSIAGGTEAFF TGCGCCAGCAGCATCGCGGGGGGCACTGAAGCTTTCTTT
- TRBJ1-1 TRBV6-5 - CASRGTNTEAFF TGTGCCAGCAGAGGGACTAACACTGAAGCTTTCTTT
- TRBJ1-3 TRBV6-5 - CASSYSGGGGNTIYF TGTGCCAGCAGTTACTCCGGGGGGGGTGGAAACACCATATATTTT
- TRBJ2-1 TRBV7-2 TRBD2 CASTVSGRDNEQFF TGTGCCAGCACCGTTAGCGGGAGGGACAATGAGCAGTTCTTC
- TRBJ1-5 TRBV18 - CASSSQGGGDNQPQHF TGTGCCAGCTCCTCCCAGGGAGGCGGGGATAATCAGCCCCAGCATTTT
once TRBJ1-1 TRBV19 - CASSIVPGSTEAFF TGTGCCAGTAGTATAGTCCCAGGCAGCACTGAAGCTTTCTTT
- TRBJ2-1 TRBV7-3 - CASSGGTLYNEQFF TGTGCCAGCAGCGGGGGGACCTTATACAATGAGCAGTTCTTC
- TRBJ1-3 TRBV6-5 - CASSYSAGPSNTIYF TGTGCCAGCAGTTACTCGGCGGGGCCCTCAAACACCATATATTTT
once TRBJ2-1 TRBV11-2 TRBD1 CASRGVKGQGNEQFF TGTGCCAGCAGAGGGGTGAAGGGACAGGGCAATGAGCAGTTCTTC
- TRBJ1-3 TRBV9 TRBD1 CASSGRTGVDSGNTIYF TGTGCCAGCAGCGGACGGACAGGGGTGGACTCTGGAAACACCATATATTTT
few TRBJ1-3 TRBV11-2 - CASSPRVSGNTIYF TGTGCCAGCAGTCCCCGAGTCTCTGGAAACACCATATATTTT
- TRBJ2-5 TRBV4-1 TRBD2 CASSALAEETQYF TGCGCCAGCAGTGCACTAGCGGAAGAGACCCAGTACTTC
- TRBJ1-2 TRBV3-1/TRBV3-2 - CASSQGGRVEGYTF TGTGCCAGCAGCCAAGGGGGCAGGGTGGAAGGCTACACCTTC
- TRBJ1-1 TRBV6-5 TRBD1 CASSRQGNLNTEAFF TGTGCCAGCAGTAGACAGGGGAACTTGAACACTGAAGCTTTCTTT
- TRBJ1-6 TRBV3-1/TRBV3-2 - CASSQERGRSGSPLHF TGTGCCAGCAGCCAAGAGCGGGGTCGTTCAGGATCACCCCTCCACTTT
- TRBJ2-3 TRBV6-2/TRBV6-3 - CASSYFLGADTQYF TGTGCCAGCAGTTATTTTCTGGGAGCAGATACGCAGTATTTT
- TRBJ2-7 TRBV4-1 TRBD2 CASSQISGGRSYEQYF TGCGCCAGCAGCCAAATTAGCGGGGGGCGCTCCTACGAGCAGTACTTC
- TRBJ2-7 TRBV5-1 TRBD2 CASMSGGAGYEQYF TGCGCCAGCATGAGCGGGGGGGCAGGTTACGAGCAGTACTTC
- TRBJ2-1 TRBV30 TRBD2 CAWRQTSRDYNEQFF TGTGCCTGGAGGCAGACTAGCAGAGACTACAATGAGCAGTTCTTC
- TRBJ2-7 TRBV11-3 - CASSLRGSNSYEQYF TGTGCCAGCAGCTTACGGGGATCCAACTCCTACGAGCAGTACTTC
- TRBJ1-6 TRBV11-2 - CASRESTTGIGYYNSPLHF TGTGCCAGCAGAGAAAGTACCACAGGGATCGGGTACTATAATTCACCCCTCCACTTT
few TRBJ1-5 TRBV15 TRBD1 CATSRVQGASGQPQHF TGTGCCACCAGCAGAGTTCAGGGGGCCTCGGGTCAGCCCCAGCATTTT
- TRBJ2-5 TRBV10-1 - CASSEGGDPQETQYF TGCGCCAGCAGTGAAGGCGGGGATCCCCAAGAGACCCAGTACTTC
- TRBJ2-7 TRBV7-9 - CASSSPRDGGLYEQYF TGTGCCAGCAGCTCCCCCCGCGATGGAGGGTTATACGAGCAGTACTTC
once TRBJ2-7 TRBV19 TRBD2 CASTGTSGSYEQYF TGTGCCAGTACGGGGACTAGCGGGAGTTACGAGCAGTACTTC
- TRBJ1-2 TRBV11-3 TRBD1 CASSPGTGFDGYTF TGTGCCAGCAGCCCCGGGACAGGGTTTGATGGCTACACCTTC
- TRBJ1-2 TRBV7-8 - CASSLGRANYGYTF TGTGCCAGCAGCTTAGGGAGAGCTAACTATGGCTACACCTTC
- TRBJ1-2 TRBV28 - CASSFAYRPFYGYTF TGTGCCAGCAGTTTTGCGTACAGGCCGTTCTATGGCTACACCTTC
few TRBJ1-5 TRBV2 TRBD1 CASSRDRTEYRPQHF TGTGCCAGCAGCCGGGACAGGACCGAGTATAGGCCCCAGCATTTT
once TRBJ2-5 TRBV27 TRBD2 CASSPWGGVWETQYF TGTGCCAGCAGCCCTTGGGGGGGAGTATGGGAGACCCAGTACTTC
- TRBJ2-4 TRBV29-1 - CSVEDPGIGTKNIQYF TGCAGCGTTGAAGATCCCGGGATCGGGACCAAAAACATTCAGTACTTC
once TRBJ2-5 TRBV4-1 - CASSQKSPGAYQETQYF TGCGCCAGCAGCCAAAAAAGCCCTGGGGCATACCAAGAGACCCAGTACTTC
- TRBJ1-6 TRBV1 - CTSSQARPQGSYNSPLHF TGCACCAGCAGCCAAGCCAGGCCCCAGGGGTCCTATAATTCACCCCTCCACTTT
- TRBJ1-5 TRBV7-9 - CASSSVGGSDQPQHF TGTGCCAGCAGCTCCGTCGGAGGGTCGGATCAGCCCCAGCATTTT
- TRBJ2-7 TRBV5-1 TRBD1 CASSLTGQGNEQYF TGCGCCAGCAGCCTTACGGGACAGGGTAACGAGCAGTACTTC
- TRBJ1-5 TRBV19 - CASAVGGVSNQPQHF TGTGCCAGCGCGGTGGGGGGTGTTTCAAATCAGCCCCAGCATTTT
- TRBJ2-7 TRBV9 - CASSPDTVHEQYF TGTGCCAGCAGCCCGGACACTGTCCACGAGCAGTACTTC
- TRBJ1-1 TRBV4-1 - CASSLWGENTEAFF TGCGCCAGCAGCCTTTGGGGGGAGAACACTGAAGCTTTCTTT
- TRBJ1-4 TRBV7-9 - CASSFPLPSTNEKLFF TGTGCCAGCAGCTTCCCCCTACCTTCAACTAATGAAAAACTGTTTTTT
- TRBJ2-2 TRBV7-9 - CASSFSGGELFF TGTGCCAGCAGCTTCTCGGGCGGGGAGCTGTTTTTT
- TRBJ1-2 TRBV28 - CASGQEYGYTF TGTGCCAGCGGACAAGAATATGGCTACACCTTC
few TRBJ1-2 TRBV6-1 TRBD1 CASSDLGQGTYGYTF TGTGCCAGCAGTGATTTGGGACAGGGCACGTATGGCTACACCTTC
few TRBJ1-1 TRBV6-6 TRBD1 CASSWHLTGGDAEAFF TGTGCCAGCAGTTGGCATCTCACAGGGGGGGATGCTGAAGCTTTCTTT
- TRBJ1-5 TRBV19 - CASSMPPGGGVGQPQHF TGTGCCAGTAGTATGCCTCCGGGGGGGGGAGTAGGTCAGCCCCAGCATTTT
- TRBJ1-2 TRBV5-1 TRBD1 CASSPTGSIDVYTF TGCGCCAGCAGCCCGACAGGGTCCATTGATGTCTACACCTTC
once TRBJ2-3 TRBV9 TRBD1 CASSPRGQNTDTQYF TGTGCCAGCAGCCCCCGGGGACAGAACACAGATACGCAGTATTTT